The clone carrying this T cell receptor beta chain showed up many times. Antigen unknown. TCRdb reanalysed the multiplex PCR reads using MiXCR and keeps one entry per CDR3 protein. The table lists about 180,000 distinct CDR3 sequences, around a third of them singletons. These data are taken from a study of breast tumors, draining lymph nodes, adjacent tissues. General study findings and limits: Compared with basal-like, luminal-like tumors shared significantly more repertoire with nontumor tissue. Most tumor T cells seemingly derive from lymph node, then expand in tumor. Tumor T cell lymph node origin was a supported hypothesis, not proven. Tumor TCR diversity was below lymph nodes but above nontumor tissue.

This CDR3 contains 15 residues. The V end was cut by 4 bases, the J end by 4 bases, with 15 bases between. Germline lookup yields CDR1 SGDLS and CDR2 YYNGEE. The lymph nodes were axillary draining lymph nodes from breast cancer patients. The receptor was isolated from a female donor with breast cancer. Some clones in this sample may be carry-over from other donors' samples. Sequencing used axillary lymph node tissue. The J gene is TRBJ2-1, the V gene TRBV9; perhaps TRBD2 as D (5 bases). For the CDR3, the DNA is TGTGCCAGCAGCCCATACGCGGGCATGTACAATGAGCAGTTCTTC. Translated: CASSPYAGMYNEQFF. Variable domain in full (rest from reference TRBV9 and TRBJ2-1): DSGVTQTPKHLITATGQRVTLRCSPRSGDLSVYWYQQSLDQGLQFLIQYYNGEERAKGNILERFSAQQFPDLHSELNLSSLELGDSALYFCASSPYAGMYNEQFFGPGTRLTVL.